These T cell receptor beta chains were read from a single sample in a study of cytomegalovirus exposure and HLA in healthy donors. Sequencing was performed with immunoSEQ multiplex PCR; in TCRdb, only in-frame clones are kept and a portion is missing. The sample holds around 98,000 clones; roughly nine tenths are singletons and the top ten take 3% to 4.5%. Sequences were obtained from PBMCs. These receptors all stem from a woman in her 30s in good health and CMV-seronegative. CDR3s include the opening cysteine and the closing phenylalanine or tryptophan. The order of the fields is clone size, J gene, V gene, D gene, CDR3 DNA, CDR3 protein. D genes are given only for firm matches. Some rows have no size entry. The others give once, few or many, or a class for an expanded clone.

.,TRBJ1-2,TRBV28,.,TGTGCCAGCAGTGCCCCTCGGGGAGCGAACTATGGCTACACCTTC,CASSAPRGANYGYTF
.,TRBJ2-5,TRBV11-1,TRBD1,TGTGCCAGCAGCCCGAGGGCAGGGGGAGAGACCCAGTACTTC,CASSPRAGGETQYF
.,TRBJ2-2,TRBV27,.,TGTGCCAGCAGTACCACCTCCGGGACTCCCACCGGGGAGCTGTTTTTT,CASSTTSGTPTGELFF
.,TRBJ2-1,TRBV25-1,TRBD1,TGTGCCAGCAGTGAATTAAGAGGGGGCCCTTCCAATGAGCAGTTCTTC,CASSELRGGPSNEQFF
.,TRBJ2-5,TRBV19,TRBD1,TGTGCCAGTAGTATGCGGGACAGGGGTCCGTCAGAGACCCAGTACTTC,CASSMRDRGPSETQYF
.,TRBJ2-1,TRBV27,TRBD2,TGTGCCAGCAGTCCCGGGACTAGCGGTTACAATGAGCAGTTCTTC,CASSPGTSGYNEQFF
few,TRBJ2-7,TRBV2,TRBD1,TGTGCCAGCAGTAGGGACAGGGGGAACGAGCAGTACTTC,CASSRDRGNEQYF
.,TRBJ2-5,TRBV7-6,.,TGTGCCAGCAGCTCCGCCGGTCAAGAGACCCAGTACTTC,CASSSAGQETQYF
.,TRBJ2-7,TRBV6-1,TRBD2,TGTGCCAGCAGCCTAGCGGGGGGGGACTCCTACGAGCAGTACTTC,CASSLAGGDSYEQYF
.,TRBJ2-7,TRBV28,TRBD1,TGTGCCAGCAATAGTGCTAGGACAGGTAAACCTTTCTACGAGCAGTACTTC,CASNSARTGKPFYEQYF
.,TRBJ1-2,TRBV15,.,TGTGCCACCAGCAGCAGGGGAGCTAACTATGGCTACACCTTC,CATSSRGANYGYTF
.,TRBJ2-2,TRBV11-2,.,TGTGCCAGCAGTCGGGGACATCCGAACACCGGGGAGCTGTTTTTT,CASSRGHPNTGELFF
.,TRBJ2-3,TRBV5-1,TRBD1,TGCGCCAGCAGCTTGTTCGGACAGGGGACAGATACGCAGTATTTT,CASSLFGQGTDTQYF
once,TRBJ2-3,TRBV29-1,TRBD2,TGCAGCGGGGGGGGAACAACAGATACGCAGTATTTT,CSGGGTTDTQYF
.,TRBJ2-4,TRBV25-1,.,TGTGCCAGCAGTGATAGTGCCGTAGCCAAAAACATTCAGTACTTC,CASSDSAVAKNIQYF
few,TRBJ2-2,TRBV2,TRBD1,TGTGCCAGCAGACGAAGGACAGGGAAGCAGAGAGGGGAGCTGTTTTTT,CASRRRTGKQRGELFF
.,TRBJ2-3,TRBV18,TRBD1,TGTGCCAGCTCATTGACAGGGTGGGATACGCAGTATTTT,CASSLTGWDTQYF
.,TRBJ2-6,TRBV10-3,.,TGTGCCATCAGCGGGGGCTCTGGGGCCAACGTCCTGACTTTC,CAISGGSGANVLTF
few,TRBJ2-5,TRBV15,.,TGTGCCACCAGCAGCAGACAGATTCAAGAGACCCAGTACTTC,CATSSRQIQETQYF
few,TRBJ2-7,TRBV5-3,.,TGTGCCAGAAGCGGCTCGGGGGGCGTCCGCTACGAGCAGTACTTC,CARSGSGGVRYEQYF
few,TRBJ1-1,TRBV5-1,.,TGCGCCAGCAGTGGGGGGGTCGGCACTGAAGCTTTCTTT,CASSGGVGTEAFF
.,TRBJ1-1,TRBV28,.,TGTGCCAGCAGGGAACAGGGAAGAACTGAAGCTTTCTTT,CASREQGRTEAFF
.,TRBJ1-6,TRBV6-1,.,TGTGCCAGCAGTGAAGCGGGCCCCTATAATTCACCCCTCCACTTT,CASSEAGPYNSPLHF
once,TRBJ2-1,TRBV4-1,.,TGCGCCAGCAGCCCCCGACTAGAGCTATACAATGAGCAGTTCTTC,CASSPRLELYNEQFF
.,TRBJ2-3,TRBV2,TRBD1,TGTGCCAGCAGCTGGACAGGGCCAAGCACAGATACGCAGTATTTT,CASSWTGPSTDTQYF
.,TRBJ2-4,TRBV27,.,TGTGCCAACAGTAGAGCGGGCTACAAAAACATTCAGTACTTC,CANSRAGYKNIQYF
.,TRBJ2-7,TRBV7-2,TRBD2,TGTGCCAGCGGGACTAGGAGTAACTACGAGCAGTACTTC,CASGTRSNYEQYF
.,TRBJ1-1,TRBV7-2,.,TGTGCCAGCAGAGAATGGCCCACTGAAGCTTTCTTT,CASREWPTEAFF